This T cell receptor (beta chain) derives from a study of shared clonotypes between healthy human individuals. Study-wide context: Per donor, CD8 memory used one plate, CD8 naive used two, CD4 memory used three and CD4 naive used three. Study-level findings and limits: Measured sharing among donors was expected to vary with sequencing depth. Naive CD4 clonotypes overlapped across several donors at approximately 5.3%.

The CDR3 consists of 12 residues. The ends were cut back, 2 bases at V and 3 bases at J, with 5 bases in the middle. Germline CDR1 is SGHVS and CDR2 is FQNEAQ. Libraries were prepared by immunoSEQ multiplex PCR; TCRdb keeps only in-frame clonotypes and omits some of them. The sample shows some 1.1 million clones, roughly 80% of them seen only once. Note on this clone: The antigen is unknown.

The source of this sequence is a man between 18 and 29 years old in good health. Some clones in this sample may be carry-over from other donors' samples. Specimen: memory CD4+ T cells from PBMCs. Subset meaning: CD45RA-negative fraction. The chain is built from TRBV7-8 and TRBJ2-7; D call uncertain. As DNA, the CDR3 is TGTGCCAGCAGCTTAATGAGCTACGAGCAGTACTTC. As protein: CASSLMSYEQYF.